This T cell receptor (beta chain) was identified during a study of EBV T-cell therapy then PD-1 blockade in nasopharyngeal carcinoma (dated by TCRdb to about 2021). The sample's treatment or condition label, decoded: AdE1-LMPpoly-expanded autologous EBV-specific T-cell therapy followed by anti-PD-1 nivolumab. A remark on this clone: No antigen is known for it. No base quality values were provided; no much bigger clone lies one nucleotide off.

Genomic DNA was extracted from sorted cells using the Qiagen DNeasy Kit. The immunoSEQ platform was used for deep sequencing of the TCR beta chain. The study's own analysis went as follows. Repertoire data analysis was performed with the immunoSEQ Analyzer software. Not all clones reach the TCRdb copy of this immuneACCESS table, which keeps in-frame sequences only. Checked studies attribute under half of the gap to unresolved V genes and leave the rest unexplained. That table supplies the V and J calls and clone size; D and trimming were determined from the DNA. Here the sample has some 20,000 clones; about 87% occur a single time. The ten biggest clones cover around 28% of the sample. The CDR3 measures 13 amino acids from cysteine to phenylalanine. Only CDR3 DNA is held: 39 bases, read in frame from base 1. The germline V gene encodes CDR1 SGHTA and CDR2 FQGNSA. Relative to germline, V is 1 base shorter and J is 0 bases shorter, with 3 bases between their ends.

Here the chain combines TRBV7-2 and TRBJ1-2; no D gene is confidently identified. This clonotype was sampled from a man aged 35 to 55 with nasopharyngeal carcinoma. The sample here was CD8+ T cells from blood, taken at roughly day 61 from a patient whose treatment included autologous EBV-specific T cells and nivolumab. The CDR3 corresponds to CASSLVPNYGYTF. The sequence in DNA is TGTGCCAGCAGCTTAGTCCCTAACTATGGCTACACCTTC.